This TCR beta chain was sequenced during a study of blood T cell repertoires in COVID-19. CDR3 length: 16 amino acids. Everyone who took part was 18 to 89 years old, and they came from 24 US areas. Participant-given clinical history determined each cohort assignment. Symptom resolution, clearance, or two negative PCRs marked donors in Cohort 3 as recovered. TCRdb's table, derived via immunoSEQ multiplex PCR, lists solely in-frame clones and lacks some. The sample records about 240,000 clones, around 89% being singletons. This TCR was sampled from a woman in her twenties or thirties who had recovered from COVID-19. The chain joins TRBV21-1 to TRBJ2-7; the table's D call, TRBD2, was not checked against the DNA. TRBV21-1 is a listed pseudogene. Sequenced material: PBMCs or T cells enriched from blood (not recorded which). CDR3 sequence reads: CASSPRTSGRTYEQYF. CDR3 nucleotide sequence: TGTGCCAGCAGCCCTAGGACTAGCGGGAGGACCTACGAGCAGTACTTC.